This record concerns one TCR beta chain sequence. These data originate in a study of blood T cell repertoires in COVID-19. Sequencing was performed with immunoSEQ multiplex PCR; in TCRdb, only in-frame clones are kept and a portion is missing. Altogether about 270,000 clones are present, around 80% being singletons, with the ten largest covering 5% to 6%. Germline V lookup: CDR1 KGHSH, CDR2 LQKENI. The V segment lost 2 bases and the J segment 6 bases; nucleotides outside the gene matches: 9. The CDR3 has 16 amino acids. The source is a man aged 80 or over with acute or convalescent COVID-19. This chain joins TRBV18 and TRBJ2-2; 7 nucleotides line up with TRBD2. Source material: peripheral blood. CDR3: CASSPVRREIPGELFF. The CDR3 coding sequence is TGTGCCAGCTCACCAGTCCGGCGGGAGATCCCCGGGGAGCTGTTTTTT.